Detailed here is one T cell receptor beta chain. The source of the sample is a study of blood T cell repertoires in COVID-19. At the level of the study: From the United States, Italy and Spain came samples of acute and convalescent COVID-19. PBMCs, B-cell-depleted T cells, or T cells provided the cDNA or gDNA that made up the material.

Using immunoSEQ multiplex PCR, the repertoire was profiled, and TCRdb retains in-frame clones only, with some absent. Of 250,000 or so clones listed, around 84% are singletons. This TCR came from a woman in her forties who had recovered from COVID-19. The sequenced sample was peripheral blood.

The DNA for the CDR3 is TGTGCCACCAGCAGAGGGACAAAGGCCTCACCCCTCCACTTT. It codes for CATSRGTKASPLHF. The chain recombines TRBV15 with TRBJ1-6, with a weak D call TRBD1 (5 bases). From germline, CDR1 is LNHNV and CDR2 YYDKDF (reference sequence). Trimming cost V 1 base and J 10 bases, with 11 bases left between them. The CDR3 has 14 residues.